The TCR beta chain described here comes from a study of T cells expressing NK-cell markers (dated by TCRdb to the early 2020s). Broadly, across the study: TCR beta-chain repertoires were profiled in sorted CD3+CD56+NKG2C+, CD3+CD56+NKG2C- and CD3+CD56-NKG2C+ T-cell subsets from seven or eight donors. Among the eight sequenced donors, only one was HCMV-seronegative, while the other seven were HCMV-seropositive. The study sequenced eight donors, all healthy volunteers chosen at random: three men and five women. The libraries were sequenced on Illumina HiSeq 2000/2500, MiSeq or NextSeq, producing 2 x 150 bp reads.

Study-wide conclusions, independent of this receptor: Those dominant clonotypes were again the most abundant among CD3+CD56-NKG2C+ cells in a handful of donors, at roughly 25-60.1%. Whether the expanded NKG2C-expressing T cell clones were specific for HCMV antigens was left unclear. For several donors, the dominant CD3+CD56+NKG2C+ clonotypes were among the top 10 CD8+ clonotypes and accounted for roughly 1.0-7.5% of CD8+ T cells.

From the germline V gene (reference sequence), CDR1 is MNHEY and CDR2 is SMNVEV. From the cysteine through the phenylalanine, the CDR3 covers 14 amino acids. DNA for this receptor is not on file. On this clonotype itself: Its recognized antigen is unknown.

The listed sequencing device is Illumina HiSeq 2000. TCR beta cDNA libraries were prepared using 5'RACE template switching, which introduced a universal primer site and unique molecular identifiers. Synthesis of cDNA was primed from the TCR beta constant segment and was followed by two consecutive PCR amplification steps. The original methods were these. Reads were demultiplexed and grouped by UMI with MIGEC, and clonotypes were assembled and quantified with MiTCR. To remove erroneous sequences, TCR cDNA sequences were retained only when supported by two or more reads. The tcR package was used for downstream repertoire analysis, with clonotypes matched between fractions based on CDR3 nucleotide sequence plus V segment. VDJmatch was used to annotate antigen specificity against VDJdb, with one amino acid substitution in CDR3 allowed. After TCRdb reprocessed the reads, each CDR3 protein sequence was kept as one row, without DNA. The V and J calls and clone size come from TCRdb's table, not from the authors' own analysis. The sample table records 550,000 or so distinct CDR3 sequences. The ten largest clones capture approximately 3.6% of the sample.

To determine HCMV serostatus, a commercial ELISA kit was used to detect HCMV-specific IgG in serum. Ficoll density gradient centrifugation was used to isolate peripheral blood mononuclear cells from blood. Sequenced: blood T cells: a sorted CD56 or NKG2C T cell subset, CD4+ or CD8+ T cells, or bulk PBMC T cells (not recorded which). The sequence links TRBV27 to TRBJ1-5; without DNA, the TCRdb call of TRBD1 cannot be checked. This sequence originates from a man aged 18 to 29 in good health. Donor details come from another sample of the same person, matched by shared clones. CDR3 protein: CASSVTGVYQPQHF.